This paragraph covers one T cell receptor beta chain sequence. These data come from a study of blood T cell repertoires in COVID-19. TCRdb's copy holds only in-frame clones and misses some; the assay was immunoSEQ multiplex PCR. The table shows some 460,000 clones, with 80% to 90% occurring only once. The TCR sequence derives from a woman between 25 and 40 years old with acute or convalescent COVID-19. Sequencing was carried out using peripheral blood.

The CDR3 bases are TGTGCCAGCAGCGTGGCTAGCGCTTATCGTGAGACCCAGTACTTC. Protein product: CASSVASAYRETQYF. V is TRBV9 and J is TRBJ2-5; perhaps TRBD2 as D (6 bases). The germline gives CDR1 SGDLS, CDR2 YYNGEE. There are 15 residues in the CDR3. Deletions cut 2 bases from V and 5 bases from J, with 16 bases between.